Listed below are T cell receptor beta chains from one sample, sequenced in a study of CD8 T cells in ankylosing spondylitis. TCRdb reprocessed the 5' RACE reads via MiXCR and lists one record per CDR3 protein. This table has 250,000 to 300,000 distinct CDR3 sequences, around 20% appearing once. Sequenced material: blood, either unsorted or a sorted T cell fraction (not recorded which). Receptors were obtained from a male donor with ankylosing spondylitis or in good health (not recorded which). CDR3s include the opening cysteine and the closing phenylalanine or tryptophan. The D gene is left open where the match is weak. Clone size appears in some rows only: once, few, many, or a class for an expanded clone.

>few|TRBD1|16|TRBJ1-1|TRBV28
CASSRGQGIMNTEAFF
TGTGCCAGCAGTCGGGGACAGGGGATCATGAACACTGAAGCTTTCTTT
>.|TRBD2|17|TRBJ2-1|TRBV27
CASSLIARRGGWNEQFF
TGTGCCAGCAGTTTAATTGCTCGGCGGGGGGGCTGGAATGAGCAGTTCTTC
>.|.|18|TRBJ1-2|TRBV6-5
CASSYSSRGLAANYGYTF
TGTGCCAGCAGTTACTCGAGTAGGGGACTGGCAGCTAACTATGGCTACACCTTC
>many|.|16|TRBJ2-3|TRBV5-1
CASSTAGRGRTDTQYF
TGCGCCAGCAGCACTGCAGGGCGGGGACGCACAGATACGCAGTATTTT
>.|.|12|TRBJ1-3|TRBV29-1
CSVDSSGNTIYF
TGCAGCGTTGACAGCTCTGGAAACACCATATATTTT
>.|.|16|TRBJ1-6|TRBV28
CASRIRDISYNSPLHF
TGTGCCAGCAGAATCCGGGACATCTCCTATAATTCACCCCTCCACTTT
>few|.|15|TRBJ2-6|TRBV28
CASSSTGTGANVLTF
TGTGCCAGCAGTTCAACAGGGACTGGGGCCAACGTCCTGACTTTC
>few|.|12|TRBJ1-1|TRBV5-1
CASSLGTGLAFF
TGCGCCAGCAGCTTGGGAACAGGGCTCGCTTTCTTT
>many|.|15|TRBJ1-6|TRBV12-3/TRBV12-4
CASSLTGSSNSPLHF
TGTGCCAGCAGTTTAACGGGGAGTAGTAATTCACCCCTCCACTTT
>.|TRBD2|14|TRBJ2-1|TRBV20-1
CSALAGGPGGEQFF
TGCAGTGCCTTAGCGGGGGGGCCTGGTGGTGAGCAGTTCTTC
>.|.|14|TRBJ1-5|TRBV2
CASSRVSSDQPQHF
TGTGCCAGCAGTCGTGTCAGTTCTGATCAGCCCCAGCATTTT
>many|.|15|TRBJ1-4|TRBV11-2
CASSSMTALPRKLFF
TGTGCCAGCAGCTCAATGACGGCGCTCCCCAGAAAACTGTTTTTT
>.|.|12|TRBJ2-4|TRBV5-1
CASSLDLNIQYF
TGCGCCAGCAGCTTGGACCTAAACATTCAGTACTTC
>.|TRBD2|16|TRBJ2-1|TRBV9
CASSVGGGRGLNEQFF
TGTGCCAGCAGCGTAGGTGGCGGGAGGGGTCTGAATGAGCAGTTCTTC
>many|.|16|TRBJ1-5|TRBV24-1
CATSDRIRGSDQPQHF
TGTGCCACCAGTGATAGAATCCGGGGGAGCGATCAGCCCCAGCATTTT
>few|.|15|TRBJ2-3|TRBV5-1
CASSTMGPGTDTQYF
TGCGCCAGCAGCACCATGGGCCCAGGGACAGATACGCAGTATTTT
>few|.|16|TRBJ2-1|TRBV10-3
CAISERGLDSYNEQFF
TGTGCCATCAGTGAAAGAGGGCTTGACTCCTACAATGAGCAGTTCTTC
>many|.|15|TRBJ2-3|TRBV11-2
CASSLTTGSTDTQYF
TGTGCCAGCAGCTTAACAACCGGGAGCACAGATACGCAGTATTTT
>.|.|12|TRBJ2-1|TRBV20-1
CSRQSSYNEQFF
TGCAGTCGACAGAGCTCCTACAATGAGCAGTTCTTC
>few|.|14|TRBJ1-1|TRBV20-1
CSARVGGARTEAFF
TGCAGTGCTAGAGTAGGGGGGGCGCGCACTGAAGCTTTCTTT
>few|TRBD1|16|TRBJ2-4|TRBV9
CASSVDRELAKNIQYF
TGTGCCAGCAGCGTCGACAGGGAACTAGCCAAAAACATTCAGTACTTC
>many|.|11|TRBJ2-2|TRBV29-1
CSAMNTGELFF
TGCAGCGCCATGAACACCGGGGAGCTGTTTTTT
>few|.|15|TRBJ2-3|TRBV5-1
CASGAGTASTDTQYF
TGCGCCAGCGGAGCCGGGACGGCTAGCACAGATACGCAGTATTTT
>.|.|13|TRBJ2-3|TRBV7-3
CASSATNTDTQYF
TGTGCCAGCAGCGCGACAAACACAGATACGCAGTATTTT
>.|.|16|TRBJ2-3|TRBV28
CASSNEKAWGTDTQYF
TGTGCCAGCAGTAACGAAAAGGCGTGGGGCACAGATACGCAGTATTTT
>few|TRBD1|17|TRBJ2-3|TRBV5-5
CASSPPTGQGRTDTQYF
TGTGCCAGCAGCCCCCCGACGGGACAGGGTAGGACAGATACGCAGTATTTT
>few|TRBD2|17|TRBJ2-4|TRBV7-2
CASSAISGRVTKNIQYF
TGTGCCAGCAGCGCGATAAGCGGGAGGGTGACCAAAAACATTCAGTACTTC
>.|.|14|TRBJ1-1|TRBV6-1
CASSETWSNTEAFF
TGTGCCAGCAGTGAAACTTGGTCGAACACTGAAGCTTTCTTT
>.|.|13|TRBJ1-5|TRBV15
CATSRGGLPHQHF
TGTGCCACCAGCAGAGGTGGACTCCCGCACCAGCATTTT
>.|.|14|TRBJ2-2|TRBV18
CASSGKDFAGELFF
TGTGCCAGCTCAGGGAAGGACTTCGCCGGGGAGCTGTTTTTT
>many|.|13|TRBJ2-5|TRBV18
CASSPLSQETQYF
TGTGCCAGCTCACCACTGAGCCAAGAGACCCAGTACTTC
>.|TRBD1|16|TRBJ1-2|TRBV5-1
CASSLDRGRSGYGYTF
TGCGCCAGCAGCTTGGACAGGGGGCGGTCAGGCTATGGCTACACCTTC
>few|.|15|TRBJ2-2|TRBV9
CASSVVAGNTGELFF
TGTGCCAGCAGCGTAGTGGCAGGGAACACCGGGGAGCTGTTTTTT
>.|.|14|TRBJ2-1|TRBV19
CASSTWTVVDEQFF
TGTGCCAGTAGTACTTGGACAGTAGTGGATGAGCAGTTCTTC
>few|.|14|TRBJ1-1|TRBV12-3/TRBV12-4
CASREGSRGTEAFF
TGTGCCAGCCGGGAAGGGTCGCGAGGCACTGAAGCTTTCTTT
>few|.|15|TRBJ2-1|TRBV21-1
CASSIRDRWGIEQFF
TGTGCCAGCAGCATCCGGGACAGGTGGGGGATTGAGCAGTTCTTC
>.|.|18|TRBJ2-2|TRBV9
CASSTPVMGTLNTGELFF
TGTGCCAGCAGCACCCCGGTTATGGGGACTCTAAACACCGGGGAGCTGTTTTTT